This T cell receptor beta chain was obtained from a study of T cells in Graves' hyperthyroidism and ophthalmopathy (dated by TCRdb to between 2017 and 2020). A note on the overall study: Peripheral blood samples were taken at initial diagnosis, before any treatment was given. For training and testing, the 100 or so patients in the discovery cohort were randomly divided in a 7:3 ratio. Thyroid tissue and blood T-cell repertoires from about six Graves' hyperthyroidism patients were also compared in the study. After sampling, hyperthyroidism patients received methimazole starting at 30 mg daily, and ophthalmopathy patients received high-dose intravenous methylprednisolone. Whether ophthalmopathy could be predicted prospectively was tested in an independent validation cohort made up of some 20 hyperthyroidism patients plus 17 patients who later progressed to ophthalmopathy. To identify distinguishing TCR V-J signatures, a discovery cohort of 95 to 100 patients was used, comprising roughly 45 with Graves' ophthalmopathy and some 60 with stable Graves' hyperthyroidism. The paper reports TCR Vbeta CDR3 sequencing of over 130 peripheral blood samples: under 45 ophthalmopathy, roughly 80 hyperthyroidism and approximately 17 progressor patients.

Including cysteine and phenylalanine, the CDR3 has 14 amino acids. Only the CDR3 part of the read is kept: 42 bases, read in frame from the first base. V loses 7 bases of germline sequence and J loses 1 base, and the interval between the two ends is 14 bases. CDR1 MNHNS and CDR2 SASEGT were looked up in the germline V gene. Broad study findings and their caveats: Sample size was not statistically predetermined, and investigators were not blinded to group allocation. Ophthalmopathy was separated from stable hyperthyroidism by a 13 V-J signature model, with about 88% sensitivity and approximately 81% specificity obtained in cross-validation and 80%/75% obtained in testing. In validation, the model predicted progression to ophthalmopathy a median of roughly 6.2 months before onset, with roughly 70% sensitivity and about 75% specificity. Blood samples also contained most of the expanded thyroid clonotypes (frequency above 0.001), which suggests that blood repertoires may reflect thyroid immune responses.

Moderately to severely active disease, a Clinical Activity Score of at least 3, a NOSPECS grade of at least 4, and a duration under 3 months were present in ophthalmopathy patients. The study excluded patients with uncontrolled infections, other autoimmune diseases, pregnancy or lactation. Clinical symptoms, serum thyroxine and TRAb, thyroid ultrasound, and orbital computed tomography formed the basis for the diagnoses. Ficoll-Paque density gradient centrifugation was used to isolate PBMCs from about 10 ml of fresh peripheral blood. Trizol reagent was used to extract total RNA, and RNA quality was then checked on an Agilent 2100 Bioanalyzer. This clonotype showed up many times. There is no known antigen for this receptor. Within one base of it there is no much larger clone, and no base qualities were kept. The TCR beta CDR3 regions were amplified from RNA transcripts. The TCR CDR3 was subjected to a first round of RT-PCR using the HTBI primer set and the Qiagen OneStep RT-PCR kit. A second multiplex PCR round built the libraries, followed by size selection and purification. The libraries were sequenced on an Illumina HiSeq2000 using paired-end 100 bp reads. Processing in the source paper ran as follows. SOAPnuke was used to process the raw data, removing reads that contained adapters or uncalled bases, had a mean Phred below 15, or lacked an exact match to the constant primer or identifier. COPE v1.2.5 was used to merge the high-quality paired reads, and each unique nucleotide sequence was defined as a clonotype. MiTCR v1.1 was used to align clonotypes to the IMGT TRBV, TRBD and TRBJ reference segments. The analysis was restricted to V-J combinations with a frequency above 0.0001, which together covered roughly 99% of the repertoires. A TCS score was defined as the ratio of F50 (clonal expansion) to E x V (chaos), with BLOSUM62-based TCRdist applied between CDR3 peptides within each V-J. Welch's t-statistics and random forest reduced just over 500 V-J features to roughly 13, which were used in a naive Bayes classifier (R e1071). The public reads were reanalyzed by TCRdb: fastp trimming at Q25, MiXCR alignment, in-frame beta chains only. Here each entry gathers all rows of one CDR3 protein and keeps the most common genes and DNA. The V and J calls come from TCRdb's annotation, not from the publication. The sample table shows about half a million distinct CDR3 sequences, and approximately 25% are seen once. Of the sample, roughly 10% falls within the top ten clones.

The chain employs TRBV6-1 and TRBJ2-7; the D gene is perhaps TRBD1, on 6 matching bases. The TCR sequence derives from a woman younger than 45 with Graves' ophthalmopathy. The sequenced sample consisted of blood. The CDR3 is CASKLQGGSYEQYF. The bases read TGTGCCAGCAAGCTACAGGGTGGGTCCTACGAGCAGTACTTC.